This TCR beta chain derives from a study of blood T cell repertoires in COVID-19 (dated by TCRdb to about 2020). Some background on the complete study: The collaborator samples originated in the United States, Italy and Spain and spanned the acute and convalescent phases of COVID-19. The material from the prospective study consisted of cDNA or gDNA derived from T cells, B-cell-depleted T cells, or PBMCs. Subjects who had been exposed to COVID-19, were actively infected with it, or had recovered from it provided the deeply sampled blood TCRbeta repertoires that made up the dataset. The repertoires were released in a freely available public database intended as a resource for research on the immune response to SARS-CoV-2. The samples were drawn from two sources: the first 160 participants of the ongoing ImmuneRACE study, and 1,000 to 1,500 subjects contributed by 6 global collaborators. A de-identified subject ID, COVID-19 status, age in years and sex were almost always included in the sample metadata. Where HLA class I and class II types were available, the types were taken from metadata supplied by the sample provider, not from assay-based typing. Points the paper makes about the study in general: The quantity of clinical and demographic metadata differed by source and by participant and was supplied without curation.

For this clone: What antigen it recognizes has not been identified. Base qualities are not provided; no much larger clone lies one nucleotide away.

Via the germline V gene, CDR1 is SGHRS and CDR2 YFSETQ. The CDR3, from cysteine to phenylalanine, totals 16 residues. Here the CDR3 DNA is all that survives: 48 bases in frame from base 1. Trimmed from V: 2 bases; trimmed from J: 8 bases; junction bases lacking a gene match: 9. In the prospective study, participants were about 18 to 90 years old, resided in 24 geographic areas of the United States, and were enrolled through a virtual design. In the prospective study, cohorts were assigned on the basis of participant-reported clinical history obtained from a screening survey and a study questionnaire. In the prospective study, mobile phlebotomists collected whole blood, serum and a nasopharyngeal or oropharyngeal swab from each participant. Participants in the prospective study had the option to provide additional blood draws and questionnaires over a 2-month period. Before DNA extraction, prospective study blood samples were shipped either frozen or at room temperature.

TCRbeta CDR3 regions were amplified from genomic DNA by means of the immunoSEQ Assay, a bias-controlled multiplex PCR. The authors processed their data as follows. Within the assay, amplification of reference gene primers was used to estimate how many nucleated cells each sample contained. To quantify the absolute abundance of each unique TCRbeta CDR3 rearrangement, sequence reads were collapsed and filtered. For each sample, productive Simpson clonality was calculated as the square root of Simpson's diversity index across productive rearrangements. TCRdb took this table from immuneACCESS and kept in-frame rearrangements with V and J called. Such tables lack part of the clones; where checked against another copy, unresolved V genes explain under half of the gap, and the rest is unexplained. For V, J and clone size, that table is used; D and trimming come from the DNA. The table for this sample lists approximately 180,000 clones; 75% to 90% of them were counted only once. The ten biggest clones cover over 2% of the sample.

Sequenced input: PBMCs or T cells enriched from blood (not recorded which). This chain is built from TRBV5-1 and TRBJ1-4; 10 middle bases align to TRBD1. This TCR was sampled from a woman in her forties with acute COVID-19. The CDR3: CASSFSTGTGVEKLFF. At the DNA level, the sequence is TGCGCCAGCAGCTTTTCTACCGGGACAGGGGTCGAAAAACTGTTTTTT. With the rest looked up from the reference TRBV5-1 and TRBJ1-4 genes rather than sequenced, the full variable domain is KAGVTQTPRYLIKTRGQQVTLSCSPISGHRSVSWYQQTPGQGLQFLFEYFSETQRNKGNFPGRFSGRQFSNSRSEMNVSTLELGDSALYLCASSFSTGTGVEKLFFGSGTQLSVL.